Shown below are 2 T cell receptor beta chains from a single sample sequenced in a study of blood T cells in healthy people across ages. Next came a second PCR, run for about 6 to 11 cycles, which used a sample-barcoded 5' primer along with a J-beta primer mix. TCRdb reprocessed the 5' RACE reads via MiXCR and lists one record per CDR3 protein. In the table there are about 780,000 distinct CDR3 sequences, 35% to 50% of which are singletons. The sample comprised blood. These receptor sequences come from a man at least 80 years old in good health.

This clonotype showed up just a few times. V and J are TRBV10-3 and TRBJ1-5; D uncertain. The CDR3 has 16 amino acids. Germline V gene sequence: CDR1 ENHRY, CDR2 SYGVKD. Trimming removed 3 bases at V and 1 base at J, with 13 bases between. DNA of the CDR3: TGTGCCATCAGTGAAAGGGAGATAATGAGCAATCAGCCCCAGCATTTT. It codes for CAISEREIMSNQPQHF.

The V and J genes are TRBV7-8 and TRBJ2-1; D uncertain. The CDR3 covers 15 residues. Trimming removed 5 bases from V and 9 bases from J, with 20 bases in between. Looked up from germline, CDR1 is SGHVS and CDR2 is FQNEAQ. The CDR3 loop is CASSRAETRGSEQFF. CDR3 bases: TGTGCCAGCAGCCGGGCAGAGACCAGAGGAAGTGAGCAGTTCTTC.